A selection of T cell receptor beta chains follows, all from one sample in a study of a mutant IDH1 vaccine in newly diagnosed glioma. Antigens of these TCRs are unknown. The protocol was immunoSEQ multiplex PCR, while the TCRdb copy is restricted to in-frame clones and leaves out a portion. The table records some 30,000 clones, about 80% of them present only once. Specimen: PBMCs, collected from a glioma patient whose treatment included an IDH1 peptide vaccine. The receptors shown here come from a woman in her thirties or forties with glioma. The CDR3 runs from the conserved cysteine through the conserved F or W. A D gene is named only where the DNA matches it firmly. Size is omitted from some rows. Given values are once, few, many or a class for expanded clones.

J	D	V	size	DNA	CDR3
TRBJ1-1	TRBD1	TRBV6-6	-	TGTGCCAGCAGTCAGACCCGGGACAGTCAAGCTTTCTTT	CASSQTRDSQAFF
TRBJ1-2	-	TRBV5-1	-	TGCGCCAGCAGCTTTGACAGGCCCGATGGCTACACCTTC	CASSFDRPDGYTF
TRBJ1-1	-	TRBV30	-	TGTGCCTGGAGGGGCGGGCGAGGAGCAACTGAAGCTTTCTTT	CAWRGGRGATEAFF
TRBJ1-1	-	TRBV7-9	once	TGTGCCAGCAACTCAGGGAACACTGAAGCTTTCTTT	CASNSGNTEAFF
TRBJ1-6	-	TRBV6-5	once	TGTGCCAGCAGAGGGGGGATTAATTCACCCCTCCACTTT	CASRGGINSPLHF
TRBJ1-4	-	TRBV10-1	medium-sized	TGCGCCAGCAGTGAGCAAGAGAGCAGAAAACTGTTTTTT	CASSEQESRKLFF
TRBJ1-5	TRBD1	TRBV15	-	TGTGCCACCAGCATGATCGGTGACAGGGGCAATCAGCCCCAGCATTTT	CATSMIGDRGNQPQHF
TRBJ2-1	-	TRBV25-1	-	TGTGCCAGCAGTGAATATACCCCCTCCTACAATGAGCAGTTCTTC	CASSEYTPSYNEQFF
TRBJ1-2	-	TRBV9	-	TGTGCCAGCAGCGGCTACAGGGTATCGGACTATGGCTACACCTTC	CASSGYRVSDYGYTF
TRBJ1-2	-	TRBV6-5	-	TGTGCCAGCAGTTTGAAGAGCGGTCCGACCTATGGCTACACCTTC	CASSLKSGPTYGYTF
TRBJ1-6	-	TRBV27	-	TGTGCCAGCAGTTTATCGGACAGATATAATTCACCCCTCCACTTT	CASSLSDRYNSPLHF
TRBJ2-7	-	TRBV2	-	TGTGCCAGCCTGGACCCCCTAGCTTACGAGCAGTACTTC	CASLDPLAYEQYF
TRBJ2-5	TRBD2	TRBV7-2	-	TGTGCCAGCAGCCCGCGGGGGGGCCCCCAAGAGACCCAGTACTTC	CASSPRGGPQETQYF
TRBJ1-2	-	TRBV7-9	-	TGTGCCAGCAGCTTGATCGGAGGAGGCTACACCTTC	CASSLIGGGYTF
TRBJ1-6	-	TRBV7-2	-	TGTGCCAGCAGCTTAGAAGGGCAGCTTGGTTCACCCCTCCACTTT	CASSLEGQLGSPLHF
TRBJ1-2	TRBD1	TRBV6-5	-	TGTGCCGCCCAGGGGGGGGACTATGGCTACACCTTC	CAAQGGDYGYTF
TRBJ1-2	TRBD1	TRBV9	-	TGTGCCAGCAGCGTAGCGACAGGGGGCGCATATGGCTACACCTTC	CASSVATGGAYGYTF
TRBJ1-2	-	TRBV6-1	-	TGTGCCAGCAGTGAATACGGGGGGTCCTATGGCTACACCTTC	CASSEYGGSYGYTF
TRBJ2-1	TRBD2	TRBV5-1	-	TGCGCCAGCAGCTTCAGCGGGACTTACAATGAGCAGTTCTTC	CASSFSGTYNEQFF
TRBJ1-2	-	TRBV27	-	TGTGCCAGCTGGACAGTTAAAGGCTACACCTTC	CASWTVKGYTF
TRBJ2-7	-	TRBV6-5	-	TGTGCCAGCCGTCAAACCTACAGGGATTACGAGCAGTACTTC	CASRQTYRDYEQYF
TRBJ2-2	TRBD2	TRBV4-3	-	TGCGCCAGCAGCCAAGATCGACTAGCGGGGCTGAAGACCGGGGAGCTGTTTTTT	CASSQDRLAGLKTGELFF
TRBJ1-6	TRBD1	TRBV28	-	TGTGCCAGCAGTTTACTCACAGGGGCAGAGTCACCCCTCCACTTT	CASSLLTGAESPLHF
TRBJ1-2	-	TRBV6-5	once	TGTGCCAGCAGTCCCGGACAGTATGGCTACACCTTC	CASSPGQYGYTF
TRBJ1-2	-	TRBV5-4	-	TGTGCCAGCACTATCCCGTCACGGGGTCCCTATGGCTACACCTTC	CASTIPSRGPYGYTF
TRBJ2-7	TRBD2	TRBV6-5	-	TGTGCCAGCAGTTACTTTATAGCGGGGGGGACGAAAGAGCAGTACTTC	CASSYFIAGGTKEQYF
TRBJ1-1	-	TRBV20-1	-	TGCAGTGGGGGGGGTAAGGGGGCTTTCTTT	CSGGGKGAFF
TRBJ1-1	TRBD1	TRBV5-1	medium-sized	TGCGCCAGCAGCCGGGACAGAAACACTGAAGCTTTCTTT	CASSRDRNTEAFF
TRBJ2-7	-	TRBV7-2	-	TGTGCCAGCTCAAACAGTCCCGAGCAGTACTTC	CASSNSPEQYF
TRBJ2-1	-	TRBV2	-	TGTGCCAGCAGTGAAGCGGGGGAGCAGTTCTTC	CASSEAGEQFF
TRBJ2-6	TRBD1	TRBV5-1	-	TGCGCCAGCAGCTTGGTGGGGGACAGGGTTGTTTTTGGGGCCAACGTCCTGACTTTC	CASSLVGDRVVFGANVLTF
TRBJ1-5	TRBD1	TRBV7-9	-	TGTGCCAGCAGCTCGACAGGGTCGGGCAATCAGCCCCAGCATTTT	CASSSTGSGNQPQHF
TRBJ2-1	-	TRBV6-4	-	TGTGCCAGCAGTGACTCGGGAGGGGGATCGGACAATGAGCAGTTCTTC	CASSDSGGGSDNEQFF